This passage covers 27 T cell receptor beta chains from one sample sequenced in a study of cytomegalovirus exposure and HLA in healthy donors. Both 60 Vbeta primers and 13 Jbeta primers went into the PCR. Generated by immunoSEQ multiplex PCR, the TCRdb table keeps only in-frame clones and is missing some. The sample is made up of 150,000 or so clones, and the top ten hold about 1.7% of it. Sequencing was carried out using PBMCs. All receptors come from a woman between 45 and 60 years old in good health and CMV-seronegative.

V is TRBV11-1 and J is TRBJ1-1; D is undetermined. Trimming took 4 bases from V and 4 from J, leaving 10 bases between them. The CDR3 spans 13 residues. Germline lookup yields CDR1 SGHAT and CDR2 FQDESV (reference sequence). The CDR3 sequence: CASSYGGSTEAFF. The CDR3 bases are TGTGCCAGCAGCTACGGCGGCTCCACTGAAGCTTTCTTT.

The chain carries TRBV4-1 and TRBJ1-2; D might be TRBD1 (6 bases). The V gene lost 4 bases and the J gene lost 0 bases, with 9 bases spanning the gap. The CDR3 has 14 amino acids. Germline V gene sequence: CDR1 MGHRA, CDR2 YSYEKL. The CDR3 sequence: CASSLGQTNYGYTF. In DNA, the CDR3 is TGCGCCAGCAGCCTTGGACAGACTAACTATGGCTACACCTTC.

J is TRBJ1-1 and V is TRBV7-3; D possibly corresponds to TRBD1 (5 bases). Germline V gene lookup returns CDR1 SGHTA and CDR2 FQGTGA. CDR3 size: 13 residues. Between the trimmed V and J ends, which lost 5 bases and 3 bases, there was a span of 10 bases. CDR3 protein: CASSAQGYTEAFF. CDR3 sequence (DNA): TGTGCCAGCAGCGCGCAGGGATACACTGAAGCTTTCTTT.

The chain joins TRBV7-3 to TRBJ1-1, with D tentatively TRBD1 (6 bases). Trimming cost V 3 bases and J 5 bases, with 10 bases left between them. This CDR3 has 13 amino acids. The germline gives CDR1 SGHTA, CDR2 FQGTGA. CDR3 region: CASSFTGKTEAFF. CDR3 coding DNA: TGTGCCAGCAGCTTTACAGGGAAGACTGAAGCTTTCTTT.

The chain recombines TRBV5-4 with TRBJ1-1; 7 bases map to TRBD1. The J segment lost 1 base and the V segment lost 4 bases, leaving 13 bases of the junction unmatched. There are 17 residues in the CDR3. CDR1 is SGHNT and CDR2 is YYREEE in the germline V gene (reference sequence). CDR3 DNA sequence: TGTGCCAGCAGCCCCGGGACAGCCCTCCGTGGGAACACTGAAGCTTTCTTT. It yields the protein CASSPGTALRGNTEAFF.

The chain is built from TRBV18 and TRBJ1-2, with 8 bases identical to TRBD1. CDR1 and CDR2 from the germline V gene are KGHSH and LQKENI. Unmatched junction bases numbered 14, after V lost 6 bases and J lost 8 bases. The CDR3 has 15 amino acids. CDR3 sequence: CASSPEAQGGFGYTF. CDR3 bases: TGTGCCAGCTCTCCTGAAGCACAGGGGGGATTCGGCTACACCTTC.

The chain combines TRBV15 with TRBJ1-5; weak D call: TRBD1 (5 bases). V was trimmed by 2 bases and J by 3 bases, leaving 14 bases between them. This CDR3 comprises 16 residues. Germline assignment: CDR1 LNHNV and CDR2 YYDKDF (reference sequence). As DNA, the CDR3 is TGTGCCACCAGCAGATCAACGTCAGGGTTCAATCAGCCCCAGCATTTT. This gives the protein CATSRSTSGFNQPQHF.

The chain carries TRBV2 and TRBJ2-5; 11 nucleotides line up with TRBD2. The germline CDR1 and CDR2 sequences are SNHLY and FYNNEI. CDR3 length: 15 amino acids. Trimming took 6 bases from V and 1 from J; bases not matched to a gene: 4. The CDR3 DNA is TGTGCCAGCAGCAAGACTAGCGGGGCCCAAGAGACCCAGTACTTC. The encoded protein is CASSKTSGAQETQYF.

The chain carries TRBV7-6 and TRBJ2-7; 9 nucleotides line up with TRBD2. Unmatched junction bases numbered 5, after V lost 5 bases and J lost 3 bases. The CDR3 has 14 residues. Germline CDR1 SGHVS, CDR2 FNYEAQ. CDR3 residues: CASSGASGNYEQYF. DNA of the CDR3: TGTGCCAGCAGCGGAGCTAGCGGGAACTACGAGCAGTACTTC. The full variable domain, with the rest looked up from reference TRBV7-6 and TRBJ2-7, is GAGVSQSPRYKVTKRGQDVALRCDPISGHVSLYWYRQALGQGPEFLTYFNYEAQQDKSGLPNDRFSAERPEGSISTLTIQRTEQRDSAMYRCASSGASGNYEQYFGPGTRLTVT.

J is TRBJ1-6 and V is TRBV7-3, with no clear D. Germline V gene lookup returns CDR1 SGHTA and CDR2 FQGTGA. Trimming removed 5 bases from V and 7 bases from J, with 15 bases in between. The CDR3 length is 15 residues. CDR3 sequence reads: CASSQRGNYNSPLHF. The CDR3 DNA reads TGTGCCAGCAGCCAGCGGGGAAATTACAATTCACCCCTCCACTTT.

This rearrangement joins TRBV15 to TRBJ1-6; D gene ambiguous. The CDR3 totals 14 residues. V was cut by 6 bases and J by 0 bases, with 6 bases left in between. Germline V gene lookup returns CDR1 LNHNV and CDR2 YYDKDF (reference sequence). CDR3 nucleotide sequence: TGTGCCACCAGTGGTAGCTCCTATAATTCACCCCTCCACTTT. It encodes CATSGSSYNSPLHF.

The CDR3 DNA sequence: TGTGCCAGCAGCCAAGAATATGCTGCCGCGGGAAACATTCAGTACTTC. The encoded protein is CASSQEYAAAGNIQYF. The V call is TRBV4-2, the J call TRBJ2-4, with a possible D match to TRBD2 (5 bases). The V gene's germline CDR1 is LGHNA and CDR2 YNFKEQ. V lost 0 bases, J lost 6 bases, and 15 bases lay in between. The CDR3 runs to 16 residues.

The chain has TRBV5-1 and TRBJ1-6; 8 nucleotides match TRBD1. In germline, CDR1 is SGHRS, CDR2 YFSETQ. With 4 bases clipped from V and 6 bases from J, the junction kept 3 bases outside the gene matches. The CDR3 runs 14 residues. In nucleotides, the CDR3 is TGCGCCAGCAGCCAGGACAGGGTTAATTCACCCCTCCACTTT. It specifies CASSQDRVNSPLHF.

The gene calls are TRBV5-4 and TRBJ2-1; 13 nucleotides align to TRBD2. The CDR3 is 17 amino acids. The trim removed 0 bases at V and 7 bases at J, leaving 7 bases unmatched. Germline CDR1 and CDR2: SGHNT and YYREEE (reference sequence). CDR3 sequence: CASSLAGLAGAENEQFF. The CDR3 coding sequence is TGTGCCAGCAGCTTGGCCGGACTAGCGGGAGCTGAAAATGAGCAGTTCTTC.

This chain connects TRBV7-9 to TRBJ2-2, with 11 bases identical to TRBD2. Trimming removed 5 bases from V and 5 bases from J; junction bases left unmatched: 4. This CDR3 contains 15 residues. In germline, CDR1 is SEHNR, CDR2 FQNEAQ (reference sequence). CDR3 region: CASSSGLAGTGELFF. For the CDR3, the DNA is TGTGCCAGCAGCAGCGGACTAGCGGGTACCGGGGAGCTGTTTTTT.

The CDR3 protein is CASSWTGGDAHYGYTF. The DNA of the CDR3 is TGCGCCAGCAGCTGGACAGGGGGGGACGCCCACTATGGCTACACCTTC. The V and J genes are TRBV5-1 and TRBJ1-2; 10 nucleotides align to TRBD1. CDR1 and CDR2 (germline): SGHRS, YFSETQ. The CDR3 consists of 16 residues. After removal of 3 bases from V and 3 bases from J, the junction contained 8 bases not matched to a gene.

The rearrangement uses TRBV27 and TRBJ2-1; 8 bases map to TRBD2. The trim removed 3 bases at V and 8 bases at J, leaving 12 bases unmatched. Per the germline V gene, CDR1 is MNHEY and CDR2 is SMNVEV (reference sequence). The CDR3 is 16 residues long. The DNA of the CDR3 is TGTGCCAGCAGTTTTGTTCAAGCGGGGGTAGGGGATGAGCAGTTCTTC. As protein: CASSFVQAGVGDEQFF.

This CDR3 reads CAWSVLSGAYNEQFF. The DNA of the CDR3 is TGTGCCTGGAGTGTACTGAGCGGGGCCTACAATGAGCAGTTCTTC. The chain employs TRBV30 and TRBJ2-1, with 7 bases identical to TRBD2. The V gene's germline CDR1 is GTSNPN and CDR2 SVGIG (reference sequence). Trimming cost V 0 bases and J 2 bases; bases outside gene matches: 4. CDR3 size: 15 residues.

Comment on this clone: At the DNA level, this CDR3 is encoded by other sequences in the same sample as well. The genes are TRBV9 and TRBJ2-7, with D perhaps matching TRBD2 (6 bases). CDR1 is SGDLS and CDR2 is YYNGEE in the germline V gene. CDR3 length: 15 amino acids. The V and J ends lost 5 bases and 3 bases respectively, with 18 bases between them. CDR3 sequence: CASSPSWASDYEQYF. As DNA, the CDR3 is TGTGCCAGCAGTCCATCCTGGGCTAGCGACTACGAGCAGTACTTC.

This rearrangement joins TRBV27 to TRBJ1-1, with TRBD1 identical over 8 bases. CDR1 is MNHEY and CDR2 is SMNVEV in the germline V gene (reference sequence). With 6 bases clipped from V and 7 bases from J, the junction kept 7 bases outside the gene matches. This CDR3 spans 13 amino acids. CDR3 sequence (DNA): TGTGCCAGCAGGCGAGACAGGGGAGTTGAAGCTTTCTTT. It encodes CASRRDRGVEAFF.

The V and J genes are TRBV5-1 and TRBJ1-2; D is unresolved. Trimming pared 4 bases from V and 0 bases from J, leaving 10 bases between. Germline-derived CDR1 and CDR2 are SGHRS and YFSETQ. The CDR3 is made up of 14 amino acids. The CDR3 spells CASSPGGSNYGYTF. DNA for the CDR3: TGCGCCAGCAGCCCGGGTGGTTCTAACTATGGCTACACCTTC.

The V call is TRBV7-3, the J call TRBJ2-2; 14 bases are shared with TRBD2. Germline CDR1 is SGHTA and CDR2 is FQGTGA. Germline trimming cut 2 bases from V and 4 bases from J; bases unmatched to any gene: 0. CDR3 size: 16 residues. The CDR3 DNA sequence: TGTGCCAGCAGCTTAGGACTAGCGGGGGGCACCGGGGAGCTGTTTTTT. This translates into CASSLGLAGGTGELFF. The complete variable domain, with remaining parts taken from reference TRBV7-3 and TRBJ2-2, reads GAGVSQTPSNKVTEKGKYVELRCDPISGHTALYWYRQSLGQGPEFLIYFQGTGAADDSGLPNDRFFAVRPEGSVSTLKIQRTERGDSAVYLCASSLGLAGGTGELFFGEGSRLTVL.

The J gene is TRBJ2-3, the V gene TRBV19; 10 nucleotides align to TRBD2. In germline, CDR1 is LNHDA, CDR2 SQIVND (reference sequence). The trim removed 4 bases at V and 7 bases at J, leaving 8 bases unmatched. The CDR3 sequence is 15 residues long. Here the CDR3 reads CASSKSTSGYYTQYF. In DNA form, the CDR3 reads TGTGCCAGTAGTAAGTCGACTAGCGGGTACTATACGCAGTATTTT.

This sequence joins TRBV2 and TRBJ2-1, with D perhaps TRBD1 (5 bases). The CDR3 consists of 17 residues. Germline V CDR1 and CDR2: SNHLY, FYNNEI. V lost 2 bases, J lost 5 bases, and 19 bases lay in between. The CDR3 protein is CASSEPPRGDSNNEQFF. The DNA for the CDR3 is TGTGCCAGCAGTGAACCCCCACGAGGAGACAGTAACAATGAGCAGTTCTTC.

The chain couples TRBV7-9 to TRBJ2-5, with 8 bases lining up with TRBD2. Germline V gene sequence: CDR1 SEHNR, CDR2 FQNEAQ (reference sequence). After removal of 4 bases from V and 2 bases from J, the junction contained 6 bases not matched to a gene. This CDR3 has 15 amino acids. DNA of the CDR3: TGTGCCAGCAGCTCTAGCGGGCTCCCACAAGAGACCCAGTACTTC. As protein: CASSSSGLPQETQYF.

V is TRBV27 and J is TRBJ2-7; maybe TRBD1 (5 bases). Per germline, CDR1 MNHEY and CDR2 SMNVEV (reference sequence). V lost 7 bases and J 6 bases, leaving 19 bases between the germline ends. The CDR3 runs to 14 residues. Here the CDR3 DNA reads TGTGCCAGCAAAGTCCAGGGAAGGTTACGCGAGCAGTACTTC. Translated: CASKVQGRLREQYF.

The chain recombines TRBV5-1 with TRBJ1-1, with D possibly TRBD1 on 5 matching bases. V lost 1 base, J lost 0 bases, and 13 bases lay in between. The CDR3 is 16 residues long. In germline, CDR1 is SGHRS, CDR2 YFSETQ. The CDR3: CASSLQGGNMNTEAFF. The CDR3, as DNA: TGCGCCAGCAGCTTGCAGGGTGGAAACATGAACACTGAAGCTTTCTTT.